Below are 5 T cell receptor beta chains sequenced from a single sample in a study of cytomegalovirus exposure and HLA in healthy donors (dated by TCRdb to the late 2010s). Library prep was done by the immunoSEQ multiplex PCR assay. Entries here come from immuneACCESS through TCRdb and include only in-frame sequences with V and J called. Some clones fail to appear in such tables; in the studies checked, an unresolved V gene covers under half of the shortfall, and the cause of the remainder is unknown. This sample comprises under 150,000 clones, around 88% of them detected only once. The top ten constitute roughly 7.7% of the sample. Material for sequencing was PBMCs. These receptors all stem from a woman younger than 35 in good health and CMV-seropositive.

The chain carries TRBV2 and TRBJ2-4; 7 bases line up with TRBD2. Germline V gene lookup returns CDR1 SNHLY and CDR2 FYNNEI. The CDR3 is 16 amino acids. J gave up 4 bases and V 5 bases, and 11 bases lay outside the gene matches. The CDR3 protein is CASSSGGGSPKNIQYF. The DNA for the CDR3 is TGTGCCAGCAGTTCGGGGGGTGGATCGCCGAAAAACATTCAGTACTTC.

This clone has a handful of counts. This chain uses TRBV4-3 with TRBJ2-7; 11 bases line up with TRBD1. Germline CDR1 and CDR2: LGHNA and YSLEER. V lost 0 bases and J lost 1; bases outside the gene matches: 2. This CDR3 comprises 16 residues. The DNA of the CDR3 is TGCGCCAGCAGCCAAGAGTGGGACAGGGGGTCCTACGAGCAGTACTTC. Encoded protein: CASSQEWDRGSYEQYF.

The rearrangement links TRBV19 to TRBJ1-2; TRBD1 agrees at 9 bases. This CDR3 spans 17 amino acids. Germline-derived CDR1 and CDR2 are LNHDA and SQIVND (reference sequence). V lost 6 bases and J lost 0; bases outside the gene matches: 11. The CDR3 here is CASRAPGTGTSNYGYTF. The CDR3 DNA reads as TGTGCCAGTAGGGCCCCCGGGACAGGGACATCTAACTATGGCTACACCTTC.

The CDR3 sequence: CASSSGGVNYGYTF. The CDR3 region has the DNA TGTGCCAGCAGTTCAGGGGGCGTCAACTATGGCTACACCTTC. The rearrangement links TRBV28 to TRBJ1-2; 8 bases fit TRBD1. V shed 4 bases and J 2 bases; nucleotides not matched to a gene: 3. Germline V gene lookup returns CDR1 MDHEN and CDR2 SYDVKM. This CDR3 has 14 amino acids.

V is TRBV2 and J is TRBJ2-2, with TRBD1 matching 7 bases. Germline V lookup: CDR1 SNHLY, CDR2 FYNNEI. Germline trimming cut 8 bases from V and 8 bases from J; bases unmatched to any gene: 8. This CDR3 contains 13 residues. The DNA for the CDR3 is TGTGCCAGCGCGACAGGGCCCCGGGGGGAGCTGTTTTTT. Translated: CASATGPRGELFF.